These 23 T cell receptor beta chains were sequenced from one sample in a study of cytomegalovirus exposure and HLA in healthy donors. The PCR used 60 Vbeta and 13 Jbeta primers. Only in-frame clones appear in the TCRdb table, and some are missing; sequencing was by immunoSEQ multiplex PCR. In the table there are 250,000 to 350,000 clones, around 66% of which are singletons. Sequencing was performed on PBMCs. The receptors originated from a female donor in good health and CMV-seronegative.

This chain connects TRBV2 to TRBJ1-5; D gene unclear. Trimming pared 3 bases from V and 2 bases from J, leaving 5 bases between. The germline V gene has CDR1 SNHLY and CDR2 FYNNEI. The CDR3 is 13 residues long. This CDR3 is CASSDQGNQPQHF. In DNA, the CDR3 is TGTGCCAGCAGTGACCAGGGCAATCAGCCCCAGCATTTT.

This sequence joins TRBV14 and TRBJ2-7, with TRBD2 matching over 13 bases. Losses at the gene ends were 7 bases for V and 2 bases for J; bases not matched to a gene: 17. The CDR3 spans 19 residues. CDR1 is SGHDN and CDR2 is FVKESK in the germline V gene. The CDR3: CASTPPDGDTSGRAYEQYF. The CDR3 DNA is TGTGCCAGCACCCCCCCGGACGGCGACACTAGCGGGAGGGCCTACGAGCAGTACTTC.

The chain combines TRBV7-8 with TRBJ2-5; 7 positions match TRBD1. CDR1 is SGHVS, CDR2 FQNEAQ, per germline. Unmatched junction bases numbered 12, after V lost 10 bases and J lost 4 bases. The CDR3 totals 14 residues. This chain's CDR3 is CATQPTGVGETQYF. CDR3 nucleotide sequence: TGTGCCACCCAGCCTACAGGGGTGGGAGAGACCCAGTACTTC.

The genes are TRBV5-1 and TRBJ1-4; D might be TRBD1 (5 bases). The CDR3 consists of 16 residues. Trimming removed 4 bases at V and 8 bases at J, with 21 bases between. Germline lookup yields CDR1 SGHRS and CDR2 YFSETQ. As DNA, the CDR3 is TGCGCCAGCAGCGTACAACCCGGGGGAGTGGGAGAAAAACTGTTTTTT. Its translation: CASSVQPGGVGEKLFF.

Points on this clone: At one of its ends the junction is not consistent with the germline gene, which may arise from a read error. The chain links TRBV11-2 to TRBJ2-1; 13 bases fit TRBD2. CDR3 size: 13 residues. Germline loops: CDR1 SGHAT, CDR2 FQNNGV. CDR3 DNA: TGTGCCAGCAGCTCACGGACTAGCGGGAGTGAAGTCTTC. It specifies CASSSRTSGSEVF.

This clone was found a few times. This chain uses TRBV27 with TRBJ2-5, with 8 nucleotides matching TRBD2. The V segment lost 2 bases and the J segment 5 bases; nucleotides outside the gene matches: 7. The CDR3 loop spans 15 amino acids. Per germline, CDR1 MNHEY and CDR2 SMNVEV (reference sequence). The CDR3 loop reads CASSLIGLAGETQYF. The DNA for the CDR3 is TGTGCCAGCAGTTTAATCGGACTAGCAGGCGAGACCCAGTACTTC.

The chain has TRBV15 and TRBJ2-6, with 9 bases fitting TRBD1. Trimming took 7 bases from V and 2 from J; bases not matched to a gene: 9. Germline CDR1 reads LNHNV; CDR2 reads YYDKDF (reference sequence). CDR3 size: 17 residues. The CDR3 loop is CATTSGTGNTGANVLTF. The DNA of the CDR3 is TGTGCCACCACATCCGGGACAGGGAACACTGGGGCCAACGTCCTGACTTTC. The whole variable domain, remainder taken from reference TRBV15 and TRBJ2-6, is DAMVIQNPRYQVTQFGKPVTLSCSQTLNHNVMYWYQQKSSQAPKLLFHYYDKDFNNEADTPDNFQSRRPNTSFCFLDIRSPGLGDTAMYLCATTSGTGNTGANVLTFGAGSRLTVL.

This clone was seen a single time. The rearrangement joins TRBV18 to TRBJ2-1; 12 bases are a match to TRBD2. The CDR3 extends over 15 amino acids. V lost 6 bases, J lost 7 bases, and 7 bases stayed unmatched. From germline, CDR1 is KGHSH and CDR2 LQKENI. The CDR3 sequence: CASSETLAGGNEQFF. CDR3 sequence (DNA): TGTGCCAGCTCTGAAACACTAGCGGGGGGAAATGAGCAGTTCTTC.

J is TRBJ1-5 and V is TRBV27; D unclear. The CDR3 is 13 amino acids. With 2 bases removed from V and 11 bases from J, the gap between germline ends came to 13 bases. Germline V CDR1 and CDR2: MNHEY, SMNVEV (reference sequence). In nucleotides, the CDR3 is TGTGCCAGCAGTTTAAGTAGTGTATTAACCCAGCATTTT. Its protein is CASSLSSVLTQHF.

This clone was seen once. This sequence joins TRBV6-5 and TRBJ1-3; 7 nucleotides match TRBD1. V shed 7 bases, J shed 3 bases, and the junction held 9 bases outside the gene matches. There are 15 residues in the CDR3. Looked up from germline, CDR1 is MNHEY and CDR2 is SVGAGI. CDR3 residues: CASTRNRGGGNTIYF. CDR3 coding DNA: TGTGCCAGCACCAGAAACAGGGGTGGTGGAAACACCATATATTTT.

The V gene is TRBV9, the J gene TRBJ1-3; D is uncertain. Germline V gene data show CDR1 as SGDLS and CDR2 as YYNGEE. CDR3 length: 13 amino acids. The V gene lost 0 bases and the J gene lost 9 bases, with 10 bases spanning the gap. The CDR3 loop is CASSVVAESTIYF. The CDR3 nucleotides read TGTGCCAGCAGCGTAGTGGCAGAAAGCACCATATATTTT.

The V call is TRBV7-9, the J call TRBJ2-1; D unclear. CDR1 is SEHNR and CDR2 is FQNEAQ in the germline V gene (reference sequence). Trimming cost V 0 bases and J 9 bases, with 15 bases left between them. The CDR3 is made up of 15 amino acids. This CDR3 reads CASSLARILEGEQFF. CDR3 coding DNA: TGTGCCAGCAGCTTAGCGCGCATTCTAGAAGGTGAGCAGTTCTTC.

The chain employs TRBV7-2 and TRBJ2-3; 15 bases line up with TRBD2. This CDR3 comprises 15 residues. J lost 5 bases, V lost 5 bases, and 2 bases had no gene match. The germline CDR1 and CDR2 sequences are SGHTA and FQGNSA. The CDR3 loop is CASSRTSGRVDTQYF. Here the CDR3 DNA reads TGTGCCAGCAGCAGGACTAGCGGGAGGGTAGATACGCAGTATTTT.

This clone was picked up a small number of times. The chain is built from TRBV20-1 and TRBJ1-5; D perhaps matches TRBD1 (5 bases). From germline, CDR1 is DFQATT and CDR2 SNEGSKA (reference sequence). The CDR3 sequence is 11 residues long. Trimming took 7 bases from V and 5 from J, leaving 9 bases between them. CDR3: CSGGDHQPQHF. In DNA form, the CDR3 reads TGCAGTGGGGGGGACCATCAGCCCCAGCATTTT.

This chain uses TRBV10-1 with TRBJ2-1, with 15 bases aligning to TRBD2. The CDR3 runs to 19 residues. Germline assignment: CDR1 WNHNN and CDR2 SYGVQD (reference sequence). Trimming at V came to 2 bases and at J to 7 bases, leaving 12 bases not matched to a gene. CDR3 in amino acids: CASSENPGGLAGGGNEQFF. In DNA form, the CDR3 reads TGCGCCAGCAGTGAGAACCCAGGGGGACTAGCGGGAGGCGGGAATGAGCAGTTCTTC.

This chain joins TRBV18 and TRBJ1-5; TRBD1 matches at 7 bases. Per germline, CDR1 KGHSH and CDR2 LQKENI. The V and J ends lost 0 bases and 5 bases, in that order; junction bases with no gene match: 7. The CDR3 runs to 16 residues. The DNA of the CDR3 is TGTGCCAGCTCACCACCGGCAGGGGGGAGAGATCAGCCCCAGCATTTT. Translating gives CASSPPAGGRDQPQHF.

The chain is built from TRBV6-1 and TRBJ2-5; D ambiguous. Germline CDR1 and CDR2: MNHNS and SASEGT. Trimming left V 7 bases short and J 8 bases short, with 11 bases between. This CDR3 comprises 11 residues. CDR3 sequence reads: CASMVKATQYF. DNA for the CDR3: TGTGCCAGCATGGTCAAAGCAACCCAGTACTTC.

This clone was detected a few times. The chain uses TRBV2 and TRBJ2-7, with 8 bases lining up with TRBD1. The V gene's germline CDR1 is SNHLY and CDR2 FYNNEI. The CDR3 extends over 15 amino acids. After removal of 6 bases from V and 6 bases from J, the junction contained 13 bases not matched to a gene. CDR3 sequence: CASRAWTGKISEQYF. The CDR3 DNA follows: TGTGCCAGCAGGGCCTGGACAGGGAAAATCAGCGAGCAGTACTTC.

DNA for the CDR3: TGTGCCAGCAGCTTGGGGGAGAAGTATTCACCCCTCCACTTT. It specifies CASSLGEKYSPLHF. The chain carries TRBV5-6 and TRBJ1-6; D not certain. Germline lookup yields CDR1 SGHDT and CDR2 YYEEEE. The ends were cut back, 0 bases at V and 8 bases at J, with 9 bases in the middle. The CDR3 has 14 residues.

This clone was detected only a few times. The same CDR3 is also encoded by other DNA sequences in this sample. The chain has TRBV5-1 and TRBJ2-7; D is perhaps TRBD2 (5 bases). The V end lost 0 bases, the J end lost 3 bases, and 16 bases lay between the germline ends. The germline gives CDR1 SGHRS, CDR2 YFSETQ. CDR3 length: 16 residues. The CDR3 region has the DNA TGCGCCAGCAGCTTGGGGGTCGGACTGGCCGTCTACGAGCAGTACTTC. This sequence encodes CASSLGVGLAVYEQYF.

As to this clone: Other DNA variants within this sample encode the same CDR3. The chain joins TRBV2 to TRBJ1-5; the match to TRBD1 covers 8 bases. The CDR3 has 14 residues. The V gene end was trimmed by 1 base and the J gene end by 4 bases; junction bases not matched to a gene: 0. CDR1 is SNHLY, CDR2 FYNNEI, per germline. CDR3 residues: CASSEGQGNQPQHF. The CDR3, as DNA: TGTGCCAGCAGTGAAGGACAGGGGAATCAGCCCCAGCATTTT.

V usage is TRBV9 and J usage is TRBJ2-1; 8 nucleotides line up with TRBD2. In germline, CDR1 is SGDLS, CDR2 YYNGEE. Losses at the gene ends were 1 base for V and 7 bases for J; bases not matched to a gene: 13. The CDR3 spans 17 residues. CDR3 coding DNA: TGTGCCAGCAGCGTATCACTCGAGCGGGAGTATTTTAATGAGCAGTTCTTC. It yields the protein CASSVSLEREYFNEQFF.

The CDR3, as DNA: TGCGCCAGCAGCTTGGACGGGACTAGCGGGAACAATGAGCAGTTCTTC. Amino acid sequence: CASSLDGTSGNNEQFF. The chain combines TRBV5-1 with TRBJ2-1; TRBD2 matches at 13 bases. The CDR3 runs 16 residues. CDR1 is SGHRS and CDR2 is YFSETQ in the germline V gene. With V trimmed by 0 bases and J by 5 bases, 2 bases remained unmatched.